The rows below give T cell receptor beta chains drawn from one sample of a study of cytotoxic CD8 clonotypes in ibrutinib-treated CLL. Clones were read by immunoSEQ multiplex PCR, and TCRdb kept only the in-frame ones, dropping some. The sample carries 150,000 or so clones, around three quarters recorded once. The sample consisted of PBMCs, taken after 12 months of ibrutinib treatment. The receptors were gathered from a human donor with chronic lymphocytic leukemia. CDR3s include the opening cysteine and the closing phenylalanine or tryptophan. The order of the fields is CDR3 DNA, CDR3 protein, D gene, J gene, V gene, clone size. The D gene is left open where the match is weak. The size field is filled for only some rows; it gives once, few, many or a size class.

cdr3_nt: TGCGCCAGCAGCTCTGCCCCCGACTTTCCCCACGAGCAGTACTTC; cdr3_aa: CASSSAPDFPHEQYF; d_call: -; j_call: TRBJ2-7; v_call: TRBV5-1; clone_size: -
cdr3_nt: TGCGCCAGCAGCCAAGATCAAGCGGGAGTAGTTTTCGCCGGGGAGCTGTTTTTT; cdr3_aa: CASSQDQAGVVFAGELFF; d_call: TRBD2; j_call: TRBJ2-2; v_call: TRBV4-3; clone_size: -
cdr3_nt: TGTGCCAGCATCGTGGACAGGGAAGCTAACTATGGCTACACCTTC; cdr3_aa: CASIVDREANYGYTF; d_call: TRBD1; j_call: TRBJ1-2; v_call: TRBV5-4; clone_size: -
cdr3_nt: TGTGCCAGCAGTGGGCGGGACAGGGAGCAGTACTTC; cdr3_aa: CASSGRDREQYF; d_call: TRBD1; j_call: TRBJ2-7; v_call: TRBV27; clone_size: few
cdr3_nt: TGTGCCAGCAGCTCCCGGCAGGGCAGTAACAATGAGCAGTTCTTC; cdr3_aa: CASSSRQGSNNEQFF; d_call: -; j_call: TRBJ2-1; v_call: TRBV5-5; clone_size: once
cdr3_nt: TGTGCCAGCAGAAGGGGACAGGGCAATGAAAAACTGTTTTTT; cdr3_aa: CASRRGQGNEKLFF; d_call: TRBD1; j_call: TRBJ1-4; v_call: TRBV28; clone_size: -
cdr3_nt: TGTGCCACCAGCAGAGATAGGCTAGCGCGCACAGATACGCAGTATTTT; cdr3_aa: CATSRDRLARTDTQYF; d_call: -; j_call: TRBJ2-3; v_call: TRBV15; clone_size: -
cdr3_nt: TGTGCCAGCAGTTTCTTTCTCTCTGGGGCCAACGTCCTGACTTTC; cdr3_aa: CASSFFLSGANVLTF; d_call: -; j_call: TRBJ2-6; v_call: TRBV28; clone_size: -
cdr3_nt: TGTGCCAGCAGTTTGTCCGGGAACTATGGCTACACCTTC; cdr3_aa: CASSLSGNYGYTF; d_call: -; j_call: TRBJ1-2; v_call: TRBV28; clone_size: -
cdr3_nt: TGCGCCAGCAGCTTCGTACAGGGAACGGGCGAGCAGTACTTC; cdr3_aa: CASSFVQGTGEQYF; d_call: -; j_call: TRBJ2-7; v_call: TRBV5-1; clone_size: -
cdr3_nt: TGTGCCAGCAAAATACCTCGGGGGAGCGAGCAGTACTTC; cdr3_aa: CASKIPRGSEQYF; d_call: -; j_call: TRBJ2-7; v_call: TRBV6-5; clone_size: -
cdr3_nt: TGTGCCAGCAGCGTAGGGGTGGGAAATGAGCAGTTCTTC; cdr3_aa: CASSVGVGNEQFF; d_call: -; j_call: TRBJ2-1; v_call: TRBV9; clone_size: -
cdr3_nt: TGTGCCAGCAGCCCTGGGACGTGGGAGACCCAGTACTTC; cdr3_aa: CASSPGTWETQYF; d_call: -; j_call: TRBJ2-5; v_call: TRBV7-2; clone_size: -
cdr3_nt: TGCGCCAGTAGGCCCTTGGTGGGGTTAAGCTCTGGGGCCAACGTCCTGACTTTC; cdr3_aa: CASRPLVGLSSGANVLTF; d_call: -; j_call: TRBJ2-6; v_call: TRBV5-1; clone_size: -
cdr3_nt: TGTGCCTGGAGTGCGGGACAGGGAGGCAATCAGCCCCAGCATTTT; cdr3_aa: CAWSAGQGGNQPQHF; d_call: TRBD1; j_call: TRBJ1-5; v_call: TRBV30; clone_size: -
cdr3_nt: TGTGCCAGCAGCTTAGCACTAGCGAATGAGCAGTTCTTC; cdr3_aa: CASSLALANEQFF; d_call: TRBD2; j_call: TRBJ2-1; v_call: TRBV7-2; clone_size: -
cdr3_nt: TGCGCCAGCAGCCCTCTTAGCGGGGCAAACTACGAGCAGTACTTC; cdr3_aa: CASSPLSGANYEQYF; d_call: TRBD2; j_call: TRBJ2-7; v_call: TRBV4-1; clone_size: -
cdr3_nt: TGTGCCAGCAGCTCACAGGCGCTGAACACTGAAGCTTTCTTT; cdr3_aa: CASSSQALNTEAFF; d_call: -; j_call: TRBJ1-1; v_call: TRBV7-2; clone_size: few
cdr3_nt: TGTGCTAGTGGTTTGGTATCAACTAACTATGGCTACACCTTC; cdr3_aa: CASGLVSTNYGYTF; d_call: -; j_call: TRBJ1-2; v_call: TRBV12-5; clone_size: -
cdr3_nt: TGTGCCAGCAGCTTACTAGCGGGGGCCTCGGATGAGCAGTTCTTC; cdr3_aa: CASSLLAGASDEQFF; d_call: TRBD2; j_call: TRBJ2-1; v_call: TRBV11-2; clone_size: -
cdr3_nt: TGTGCCAGCAGTTTTATGGGGGAGGGGATCTATGGCTACACCTTC; cdr3_aa: CASSFMGEGIYGYTF; d_call: -; j_call: TRBJ1-2; v_call: TRBV27; clone_size: -
cdr3_nt: TGTGCCAGTGGCTTAGGGGGCGCAAGGCCCTGGGGCTACACCTTC; cdr3_aa: CASGLGGARPWGYTF; d_call: TRBD1; j_call: TRBJ1-2; v_call: TRBV19; clone_size: -
cdr3_nt: TGTGCCAGCAGCAAGGGGTATTCCTACAATGAGCAGTTCTTC; cdr3_aa: CASSKGYSYNEQFF; d_call: -; j_call: TRBJ2-1; v_call: TRBV7-3; clone_size: -
cdr3_nt: TGTGCCAGTAGTATTGCTGGCGGGGAGGGTGAGACCCAGTACTTC; cdr3_aa: CASSIAGGEGETQYF; d_call: TRBD2; j_call: TRBJ2-5; v_call: TRBV19; clone_size: -
cdr3_nt: TGTGCCAGCACGACCGGGACATCGGGAGCACAAGAGACCCAGTACTTC; cdr3_aa: CASTTGTSGAQETQYF; d_call: -; j_call: TRBJ2-5; v_call: TRBV11-3; clone_size: few
cdr3_nt: TGTGCCAGCAGTACCCGGGGCGGCTGGGGCACTGAAGCTTTCTTT; cdr3_aa: CASSTRGGWGTEAFF; d_call: -; j_call: TRBJ1-1; v_call: TRBV6-5; clone_size: -
cdr3_nt: TGTGCCAGCAGCTTACGGACTAGCGGGGGCCTTGCCGCTACAGATACGCAGTATTTT; cdr3_aa: CASSLRTSGGLAATDTQYF; d_call: TRBD2; j_call: TRBJ2-3; v_call: TRBV5-5; clone_size: once
cdr3_nt: TGTGCCAGCAGTTTAAGGCTCACTGAGACCTACGAGCAGTACTTC; cdr3_aa: CASSLRLTETYEQYF; d_call: -; j_call: TRBJ2-7; v_call: TRBV27; clone_size: few
cdr3_nt: TGTGCCAGCAGCTCATGGGACAGTGGCTACACCTTC; cdr3_aa: CASSSWDSGYTF; d_call: TRBD1; j_call: TRBJ1-2; v_call: TRBV6-5; clone_size: -
cdr3_nt: TGCGCCAGCAGCCTTTTAAGCTCTGGGGCCAACGTCCTGACTTTC; cdr3_aa: CASSLLSSGANVLTF; d_call: -; j_call: TRBJ2-6; v_call: TRBV5-1; clone_size: -
cdr3_nt: TGTGCCTGGAGTGTTGAAGACAATTACTACGAGCAGTACTTC; cdr3_aa: CAWSVEDNYYEQYF; d_call: -; j_call: TRBJ2-7; v_call: TRBV30; clone_size: -
cdr3_nt: TGCGCCAGCAGCCTAGTAGTAGTCACAACTAATGAAAAACTGTTTTTT; cdr3_aa: CASSLVVVTTNEKLFF; d_call: -; j_call: TRBJ1-4; v_call: TRBV4-3; clone_size: -
cdr3_nt: TGTGCCAGCAGCCCCGGGACAGTTCCTTCCTACGAGCAGTACTTC; cdr3_aa: CASSPGTVPSYEQYF; d_call: TRBD1; j_call: TRBJ2-7; v_call: TRBV14; clone_size: -
cdr3_nt: TGTGCCTGGAGAGGTCCGAGGGGGCGATCCTACGAGCAGTACTTC; cdr3_aa: CAWRGPRGRSYEQYF; d_call: TRBD1; j_call: TRBJ2-7; v_call: TRBV30; clone_size: once
cdr3_nt: TGTGCCAGCAGCGTTTATGGCGGTGAGGAGACCCAGTACTTC; cdr3_aa: CASSVYGGEETQYF; d_call: -; j_call: TRBJ2-5; v_call: TRBV9; clone_size: -
cdr3_nt: TGTGCCAGTAGTATCCCCTACCCTGGGTTTTCTGAAGCTTTCTTT; cdr3_aa: CASSIPYPGFSEAFF; d_call: -; j_call: TRBJ1-1; v_call: TRBV19; clone_size: -
cdr3_nt: TGTGCCAGCAGCCAACCTATAGGGCTAGCTAGGCACAATGAGCAGTTCTTC; cdr3_aa: CASSQPIGLARHNEQFF; d_call: -; j_call: TRBJ2-1; v_call: TRBV4-2; clone_size: -
cdr3_nt: TGTGCCAGTGGGGGGTCCATACCCCAGCCCCAGCATTTT; cdr3_aa: CASGGSIPQPQHF; d_call: -; j_call: TRBJ1-5; v_call: TRBV28; clone_size: -
cdr3_nt: TGTGCCAGCAGTGCAACTAGCGGGGGTCAAGAGACCCAGTACTTC; cdr3_aa: CASSATSGGQETQYF; d_call: TRBD2; j_call: TRBJ2-5; v_call: TRBV6-4; clone_size: -
cdr3_nt: TGTGCCAGCAGCTTATTGGGGGAGGGCTCTGGAAACACCATATATTTT; cdr3_aa: CASSLLGEGSGNTIYF; d_call: -; j_call: TRBJ1-3; v_call: TRBV7-2; clone_size: -
cdr3_nt: TGCGCCAGCACCATGACTAGCGGGAGTATCTACAATGAGCAGTTCTTC; cdr3_aa: CASTMTSGSIYNEQFF; d_call: TRBD2; j_call: TRBJ2-1; v_call: TRBV5-1; clone_size: -
cdr3_nt: TGCAGCGTTGAAGGGTTCGCCACTGAAGCTTTCTTT; cdr3_aa: CSVEGFATEAFF; d_call: -; j_call: TRBJ1-1; v_call: TRBV29-1; clone_size: -
cdr3_nt: TGTGCCAGCAGTTCCCCCGCGACAGGGGGAAATGAAAAACTGTTTTTT; cdr3_aa: CASSSPATGGNEKLFF; d_call: TRBD1; j_call: TRBJ1-4; v_call: TRBV27; clone_size: once
cdr3_nt: TGTGCCAGCAGTTTCCCGGACGGGAACACCGGGGAGCTGTTTTTT; cdr3_aa: CASSFPDGNTGELFF; d_call: -; j_call: TRBJ2-2; v_call: TRBV28; clone_size: -
cdr3_nt: TGTGCCAGCAGCACTCCGCCTAGCGAGGGCTACGAGCAGTACTTC; cdr3_aa: CASSTPPSEGYEQYF; d_call: -; j_call: TRBJ2-7; v_call: TRBV13; clone_size: -
cdr3_nt: TGTGCCAGCAGCTTACGGGCCTCAAGGGAGCAGTACTTC; cdr3_aa: CASSLRASREQYF; d_call: -; j_call: TRBJ2-7; v_call: TRBV7-2; clone_size: -
cdr3_nt: TGCGCCAGCAGCTTAGGAGGTAACGGGAGAGATACGCAGTATTTT; cdr3_aa: CASSLGGNGRDTQYF; d_call: -; j_call: TRBJ2-3; v_call: TRBV5-1; clone_size: -
cdr3_nt: TGTGCCAGCAGTTTGGGGGGAGGAGGTCAGCCCCAGCATTTT; cdr3_aa: CASSLGGGGQPQHF; d_call: -; j_call: TRBJ1-5; v_call: TRBV27; clone_size: -
cdr3_nt: TGTGCCAGCAGTTTCGACGTTACTAACGAAGCTTTCTTT; cdr3_aa: CASSFDVTNEAFF; d_call: -; j_call: TRBJ1-1; v_call: TRBV28; clone_size: once
cdr3_nt: TGCGCCAGCAGCTTCTCGGGGACTAGCGGGAGTTACGAGCAGTACTTC; cdr3_aa: CASSFSGTSGSYEQYF; d_call: TRBD2; j_call: TRBJ2-7; v_call: TRBV5-1; clone_size: -
cdr3_nt: TGTGCCAGTAGACGTTTCGGGGACGGAAGCGAGCAGTACTTC; cdr3_aa: CASRRFGDGSEQYF; d_call: -; j_call: TRBJ2-7; v_call: TRBV7-9; clone_size: -
cdr3_nt: TGTGCCACCCTAAGGTGGAGCAACACCTTC; cdr3_aa: CATLRWSNTF; d_call: -; j_call: TRBJ1-2; v_call: TRBV2; clone_size: -
cdr3_nt: TGTGCCAGCAGCTTAGCGGGGGGGGGTGCCCCCTACGAGCAGTACTTC; cdr3_aa: CASSLAGGGAPYEQYF; d_call: TRBD2; j_call: TRBJ2-7; v_call: TRBV7-2; clone_size: -
cdr3_nt: TGTGCCAGCAGTTTATTGGGGGGAGCTAATGAAAAACTGTTTTTT; cdr3_aa: CASSLLGGANEKLFF; d_call: -; j_call: TRBJ1-4; v_call: TRBV27; clone_size: -
cdr3_nt: TGTGCCTGGAGTGTACTGAGCGGTTCCTACGAGCAGTACTTC; cdr3_aa: CAWSVLSGSYEQYF; d_call: -; j_call: TRBJ2-7; v_call: TRBV30; clone_size: -
cdr3_nt: TGTGCCAGCAGTTACCGGGACAGAGATACGCAGTATTTT; cdr3_aa: CASSYRDRDTQYF; d_call: TRBD1; j_call: TRBJ2-3; v_call: TRBV6-5; clone_size: -
cdr3_nt: TGTGCCAGCAGTTGGGACAGGGGCTCCTATAATTCACCCCTCCACTTT; cdr3_aa: CASSWDRGSYNSPLHF; d_call: TRBD1; j_call: TRBJ1-6; v_call: TRBV27; clone_size: -